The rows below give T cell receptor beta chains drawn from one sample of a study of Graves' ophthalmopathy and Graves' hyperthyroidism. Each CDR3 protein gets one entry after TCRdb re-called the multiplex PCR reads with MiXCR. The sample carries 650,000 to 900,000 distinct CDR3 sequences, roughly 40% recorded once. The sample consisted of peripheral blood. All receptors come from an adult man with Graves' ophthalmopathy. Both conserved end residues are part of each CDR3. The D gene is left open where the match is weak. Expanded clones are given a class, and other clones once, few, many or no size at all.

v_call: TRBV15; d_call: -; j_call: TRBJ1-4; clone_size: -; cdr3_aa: CATSREGTIEEKLFF; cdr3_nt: TGTGCCACCAGCAGAGAAGGGACCATCGAGGAAAAACTGTTTTTT
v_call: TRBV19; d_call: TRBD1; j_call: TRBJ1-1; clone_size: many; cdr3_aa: CASRGQGYTEAFF; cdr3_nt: TGTGCCAGTAGGGGACAGGGGTACACTGAAGCTTTCTTT
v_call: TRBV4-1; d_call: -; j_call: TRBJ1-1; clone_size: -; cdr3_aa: CASSQQQGITEAFF; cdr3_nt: TGCGCCAGCAGCCAACAGCAGGGGATCACTGAAGCTTTCTTT
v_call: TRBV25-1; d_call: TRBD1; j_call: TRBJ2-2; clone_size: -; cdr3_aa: CTSRGQGDTGELFF; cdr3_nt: TGTACCAGCAGAGGACAGGGGGACACCGGGGAGCTGTTTTTT
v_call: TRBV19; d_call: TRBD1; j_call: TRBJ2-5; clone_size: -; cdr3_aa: CASSSRQGTNQETQYF; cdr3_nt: TGTGCCAGTAGTTCTCGACAGGGGACCAACCAAGAGACCCAGTACTTC
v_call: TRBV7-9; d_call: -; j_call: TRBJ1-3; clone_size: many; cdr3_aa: CASSYGGNTIYF; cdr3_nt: TGTGCCAGCAGCTACGGAGGGAACACCATATATTTT
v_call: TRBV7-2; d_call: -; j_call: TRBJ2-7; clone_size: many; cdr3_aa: CASSLEGGGLIVGEQYF; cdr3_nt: TGTGCCAGCAGCTTAGAAGGTGGGGGGCTGATCGTTGGCGAGCAGTACTTC
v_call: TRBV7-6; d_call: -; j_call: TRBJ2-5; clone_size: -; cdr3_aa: CASSDSKRDQETQYF; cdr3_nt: TGTGCCAGCAGTGACTCGAAAAGGGACCAAGAGACCCAGTACTTC
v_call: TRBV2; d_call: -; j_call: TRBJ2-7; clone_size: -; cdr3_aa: CASSYLSPGSGNYEQYF; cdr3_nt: TGTGCCAGCAGTTACCTAAGCCCTGGAAGCGGAAACTACGAGCAGTACTTC
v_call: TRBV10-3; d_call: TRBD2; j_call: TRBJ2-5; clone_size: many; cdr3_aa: CAISESVASGEPQETQYF; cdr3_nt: TGTGCCATCAGTGAGTCTGTCGCTAGCGGGGAGCCCCAAGAGACCCAGTACTTC
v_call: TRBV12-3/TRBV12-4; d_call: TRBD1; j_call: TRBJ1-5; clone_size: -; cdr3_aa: CASSGTGYVSQHF; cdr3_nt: TGTGCCAGCAGCGGGACAGGGTATGTGTCCCAGCATTTT
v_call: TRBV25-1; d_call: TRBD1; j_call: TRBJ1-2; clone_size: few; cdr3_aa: CASSDRVRDYGYTF; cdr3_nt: TGTGCCAGCAGCGACAGGGTTCGGGACTATGGCTACACCTTC
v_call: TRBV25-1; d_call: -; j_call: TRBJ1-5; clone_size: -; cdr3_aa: CASSGGQGPRQPQHF; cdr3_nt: TGTGCCAGCAGTGGAGGCCAGGGTCCGCGGCAGCCCCAGCATTTT
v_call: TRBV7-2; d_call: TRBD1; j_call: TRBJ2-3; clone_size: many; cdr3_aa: CASRWDRTTDTQYF; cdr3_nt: TGTGCCAGCAGATGGGACAGAACCACAGATACGCAGTATTTT
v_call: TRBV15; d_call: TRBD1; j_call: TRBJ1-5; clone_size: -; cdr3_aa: CATSSSDRGKDQPQHF; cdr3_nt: TGTGCCACCAGCAGTTCGGACAGGGGAAAGGATCAGCCCCAGCATTTT
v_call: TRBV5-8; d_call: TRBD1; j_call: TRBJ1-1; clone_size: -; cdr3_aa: CASSLGPGQFEAFF; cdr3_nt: TGTGCCAGCAGCCTAGGGCCGGGACAGTTTGAAGCTTTCTTT
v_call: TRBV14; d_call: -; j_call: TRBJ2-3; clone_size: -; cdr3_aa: CASSPIGAGSTDTQYF; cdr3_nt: TGTGCCAGCAGCCCTATTGGGGCGGGGAGCACAGATACGCAGTATTTT
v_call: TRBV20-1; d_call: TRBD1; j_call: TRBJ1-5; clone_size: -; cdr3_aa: CSARDPSGGYVVQPQHF; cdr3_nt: TGCAGTGCTAGAGACCCATCAGGGGGCTACGTGGTTCAGCCCCAGCATTTT
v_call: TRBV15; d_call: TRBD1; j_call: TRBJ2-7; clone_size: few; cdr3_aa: CATSRDYPGQGAREQYF; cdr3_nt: TGTGCCACCAGCAGAGATTACCCCGGACAGGGGGCAAGGGAGCAGTACTTC
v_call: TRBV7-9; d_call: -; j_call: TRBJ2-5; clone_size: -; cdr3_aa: CASSQDGFPQETQYF; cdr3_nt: TGTGCCAGCAGCCAGGACGGTTTTCCTCAAGAGACCCAGTACTTC
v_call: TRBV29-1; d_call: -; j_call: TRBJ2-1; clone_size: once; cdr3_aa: CSAPTGSGFNEQFF; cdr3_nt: TGCAGCGCCCCGACAGGTAGTGGATTCAATGAGCAGTTCTTC